The T cell receptor beta chain under discussion was sequenced for a study of human T cells and chemical hapten exposure. Time point in this sample: pre-sensitization, week 0. Noted treatment: therapeutic diphenylcyclopropenone sensitization with weekly scalp DPC. Trimming cost V 4 bases and J 2 bases, with 15 bases left between them. The germline gives CDR1 LNHDA, CDR2 SQIVND (reference sequence). This CDR3 contains 15 residues. TCRdb ran MiXCR on the RACE reads and lists one entry per CDR3 protein. The data contain roughly 250,000 distinct CDR3 sequences, 7.5% to 9% of them singletons. In this sample, this clonotype turned up a few times.

The chain couples TRBV19 to TRBJ2-7, with a possible D match to TRBD1 (6 bases). The TCR comes from a middle-aged woman with alopecia areata. Some clones in this sample may be carry-over from other donors' samples. Sequences were derived from whole blood, sampled in connection with sensitization to the hapten diphenylcyclopropenone (DPC). CDR3 coding DNA: TGTGCCAGTAGTACCAACTTGGGGGCGCCCTACGAGCAGTACTTC. As protein: CASSTNLGAPYEQYF. Full variable domain (rest looked up from reference TRBV19 and TRBJ2-7): DGGITQSPKYLFRKEGQNVTLSCEQNLNHDAMYWYRQDPGQGLRLIYYSQIVNDFQKGDIAEGYSVSREKKESFPLTVTSAQKNPTAFYLCASSTNLGAPYEQYFGPGTRLTVT.